One TCR beta chain is described in this entry. What it binds is not known. The data were obtained in a study of cytomegalovirus exposure and HLA in healthy donors. Study details: From HLA-typed donors, an early data release held roughly 80 million unique TCRs.

Germline V gene lookup returns CDR1 SGHRS and CDR2 YFSETQ. The trim removed 4 bases at V and 6 bases at J, leaving 9 bases unmatched. The CDR3 totals 17 residues. Healthy bone marrow donors supplied every sample. Findings and caveats of the study: With high specificity and sensitivity, the classifier reportedly diagnosed cytomegalovirus status. In a later analysis, V- and J-gene trimming of beta chains associated with a DCLRE1C missense variant, replicated independently.

Researchers ran the PCR with 60 Vbeta and 13 Jbeta primers. Profiling relied on immunoSEQ multiplex PCR, and the TCRdb table lists in-frame clones only, not all of them. The table shows approximately 150,000 clones, with roughly 80% occurring only once. The sequence derives from a woman in her 30s in good health and CMV-seropositive. The sequencing input was PBMCs. The rearrangement links TRBV5-1 to TRBJ2-3, with 15 bases aligning to TRBD2. For the CDR3, the DNA is TGCGCCAGCAGCCCCGGGACTAGCGGGGGGTATGCGGATACGCAGTATTTT. It yields the protein CASSPGTSGGYADTQYF.